A selection of T cell receptor beta chains follows, all from one sample in a study of spatial heterogeneity in lung cancer. In TCRdb, the 5' RACE reads were re-called with MiXCR into one record per CDR3 protein. The sample carries some 25,000 distinct CDR3 sequences, less than 9% recorded once. Specimen: lung tumor tissue, collected at surgery. The receptor set was obtained from a male donor with early-stage non-small cell lung cancer. CDR3s leave out the opening cysteine and the closing phenylalanine or tryptophan. Fields, in order: V gene, CDR3 length, J gene, clone size, CDR3 protein. The size of a clone is reported for some rows only, either as once, few or many, or as a class for expanded clones.

TRBV7-2	13	TRBJ1-4	many	ASSLAGTGIAELF
TRBV7-7	13	TRBJ2-5	many	ASSFIDSGGETQY
TRBV9	10	TRBJ1-1	many	ASSTRTGEAF
TRBV5-8	12	TRBJ1-1	many	ASSRGPRGTEAF
TRBV28	13	TRBJ1-1	many	ASRGGQGEETEAF
TRBV7-6	14	TRBJ2-2	many	ASSLAPSANTGELF
TRBV30	18	TRBJ2-6	once	AWSPQPGQLTPSGANVLT
TRBV28	11	TRBJ2-1	.	ASRIQGRDEQF
TRBV20-1	10	TRBJ1-1	many	SALYMNTEAF
TRBV5-1	11	TRBJ2-2	many	ASSPPETGELF
TRBV5-6	13	TRBJ2-7	many	ASSLAVGDTYEQY
TRBV29-1	10	TRBJ1-2	.	SADSYRSGYT
TRBV2	12	TRBJ2-2	few	ASRAGTDTGELF
TRBV7-6	10	TRBJ2-1	.	ASSPLRHEQF
TRBV5-1	10	TRBJ2-3	.	ASSMDTDTQY
TRBV2	13	TRBJ1-1	few	ASSRGGGLNTEAF
TRBV4-1	18	TRBJ1-3	many	ASSQRQGGTNLASGNTIY
TRBV30	10	TRBJ1-1	.	AYGSGDRVAF
TRBV29-1	11	TRBJ2-3	many	SVGQGTKDTQY
TRBV24-1	11	TRBJ2-2	many	ATRTGVTGELF
TRBV20-1	12	TRBJ2-4	many	SARENGRVGIQY
TRBV7-2	13	TRBJ2-3	few	ASSPALLGSDTQY
TRBV25-1	13	TRBJ2-1	many	ASNRAGGPGNEQF
TRBV20-1	12	TRBJ2-3	many	SAWAGGGTDTQY
TRBV6-5	12	TRBJ2-7	many	ASSRTPSSYEQY
TRBV7-2	12	TRBJ1-1	medium-sized	ASSSFTGGTEAF